These T cell receptor beta chains were read from a single sample in a study of lymphopenia after photon versus proton radiotherapy. Method: immunoSEQ multiplex PCR; TCRdb's copy keeps in-frame clones and lacks some. The profile shows about 25,000 clones, less than 90% of them singletons. Sequencing used peripheral blood, obtained from a patient treated with photon-based radiotherapy. The receptors were sampled from a woman in her forties or fifties with pancreatic cancer. Each CDR3 is given with its conserved first and last residue. Fields, in order: J gene, V gene, clone size, D gene, CDR3 protein, CDR3 DNA. The D gene is left open where the match is weak. For some rows the clone size is stated as once, few or many, or as a class when expanded; others skip it.

j_gene: TRBJ2-7
v_gene: TRBV28
abundance: NA
d_gene: NA
CDR3aa: CASRTLLSETSYEQYF
CDR3nt: TGTGCCAGCAGAACACTTCTCTCTGAAACCTCCTACGAGCAGTACTTC

j_gene: TRBJ2-1
v_gene: TRBV6-5
abundance: NA
d_gene: TRBD2
CDR3aa: CASRRTSGRDEQFF
CDR3nt: TGTGCCAGCAGAAGAACTAGCGGGAGAGATGAGCAGTTCTTC

j_gene: TRBJ2-6
v_gene: TRBV19
abundance: once
d_gene: TRBD1
CDR3aa: CASSIDPTGAGANVLTF
CDR3nt: TGTGCCAGTAGTATAGATCCCACAGGGGCTGGGGCCAACGTCCTGACTTTC

j_gene: TRBJ2-1
v_gene: TRBV5-1
abundance: NA
d_gene: NA
CDR3aa: CASSLLLAPRGNEQFF
CDR3nt: TGCGCCAGCAGCTTGCTCCTAGCTCCTAGGGGCAATGAGCAGTTCTTC

j_gene: TRBJ1-5
v_gene: TRBV7-9
abundance: NA
d_gene: NA
CDR3aa: CASSLETPLSNQPQHF
CDR3nt: TGTGCCAGCAGCTTAGAGACACCCCTTAGCAATCAGCCCCAGCATTTT

j_gene: TRBJ2-7
v_gene: TRBV7-2
abundance: NA
d_gene: TRBD2
CDR3aa: CASSSRTSGEQYF
CDR3nt: TGTGCCAGCAGCTCCCGGACTAGCGGGGAGCAGTACTTC

j_gene: TRBJ1-2
v_gene: TRBV5-1
abundance: NA
d_gene: NA
CDR3aa: CASSLVPGSTNGYTF
CDR3nt: TGCGCCAGCAGCTTGGTTCCGGGATCCACTAATGGCTACACCTTC

j_gene: TRBJ2-5
v_gene: TRBV4-1
abundance: once
d_gene: NA
CDR3aa: CASSQPTGGETQYF
CDR3nt: TGCGCCAGCAGCCAACCGACAGGCGGCGAGACCCAGTACTTC

j_gene: TRBJ1-1
v_gene: TRBV7-2
abundance: NA
d_gene: TRBD1
CDR3aa: CASSFGGTGGAGTEAFF
CDR3nt: TGTGCCAGCAGCTTCGGCGGGACAGGGGGCGCGGGCACTGAAGCTTTCTTT

j_gene: TRBJ1-2
v_gene: TRBV7-9
abundance: few
d_gene: NA
CDR3aa: CASSLQGGYGYTF
CDR3nt: TGTGCCAGCAGCTTACAGGGAGGCTATGGCTACACCTTC

j_gene: TRBJ2-3
v_gene: TRBV5-1
abundance: NA
d_gene: TRBD2
CDR3aa: CASSLARGTSGAADTQYF
CDR3nt: TGCGCCAGCAGCTTGGCGCGCGGGACTAGCGGGGCCGCAGATACGCAGTATTTT

j_gene: TRBJ1-1
v_gene: TRBV19
abundance: NA
d_gene: NA
CDR3aa: CASSIAKGGTPNTEAFF
CDR3nt: TGTGCCAGTAGTATAGCAAAAGGGGGGACACCGAACACTGAAGCTTTCTTT

j_gene: TRBJ1-5
v_gene: TRBV27
abundance: NA
d_gene: NA
CDR3aa: CASSQQGLSNQPQHF
CDR3nt: TGTGCCAGCAGTCAACAGGGATTGAGCAATCAGCCCCAGCATTTT

j_gene: TRBJ2-7
v_gene: TRBV14
abundance: NA
d_gene: NA
CDR3aa: CASSQDLGGPQYF
CDR3nt: TGTGCCAGCAGCCAAGATCTTGGGGGCCCACAGTACTTC

j_gene: TRBJ2-7
v_gene: TRBV9
abundance: NA
d_gene: TRBD2
CDR3aa: CASSDSGSPDEQYF
CDR3nt: TGTGCCAGCAGCGATAGCGGGAGTCCAGACGAGCAGTACTTC

j_gene: TRBJ2-1
v_gene: TRBV10-1
abundance: NA
d_gene: NA
CDR3aa: CASSETSLRDEQFF
CDR3nt: TGCGCCAGCAGTGAGACTAGTTTACGGGATGAGCAGTTCTTC

j_gene: TRBJ2-3
v_gene: TRBV2
abundance: NA
d_gene: TRBD1
CDR3aa: CASASQGVTDTQYF
CDR3nt: TGTGCCAGTGCCTCACAGGGGGTGACAGATACGCAGTATTTT

j_gene: TRBJ2-7
v_gene: TRBV6-5
abundance: NA
d_gene: NA
CDR3aa: CASSGQWMDEQYF
CDR3nt: TGTGCCAGCAGTGGACAATGGATGGACGAGCAGTACTTC

j_gene: TRBJ1-5
v_gene: TRBV18
abundance: NA
d_gene: TRBD1
CDR3aa: CASPPRQGAGNQPQHF
CDR3nt: TGTGCCAGCCCACCAAGACAGGGGGCAGGCAATCAGCCCCAGCATTTT

j_gene: TRBJ1-2
v_gene: TRBV28
abundance: NA
d_gene: NA
CDR3aa: CASSPPRGHGYTF
CDR3nt: TGTGCCAGCAGTCCCCCTCGGGGACATGGCTACACCTTC

j_gene: TRBJ1-4
v_gene: TRBV28
abundance: NA
d_gene: NA
CDR3aa: CASSGRAGEKLFF
CDR3nt: TGTGCCAGCAGTGGGCGGGCAGGGGAGAAACTGTTTTTT

j_gene: TRBJ1-5
v_gene: TRBV19
abundance: NA
d_gene: NA
CDR3aa: CASSGRGGSNQPQHF
CDR3nt: TGTGCCAGCAGTGGCCGGGGAGGGAGCAATCAGCCCCAGCATTTT

j_gene: TRBJ2-5
v_gene: TRBV9
abundance: NA
d_gene: NA
CDR3aa: CASSVAGPETQYF
CDR3nt: TGTGCCAGCAGCGTAGCCGGTCCCGAGACCCAGTACTTC

j_gene: TRBJ2-1
v_gene: TRBV5-4
abundance: NA
d_gene: NA
CDR3aa: CASSLWRGEQFF
CDR3nt: TGTGCCAGCAGCTTATGGAGGGGTGAGCAGTTCTTC

j_gene: TRBJ1-1
v_gene: TRBV15
abundance: NA
d_gene: NA
CDR3aa: CATYDRSNTEAFF
CDR3nt: TGTGCCACTTATGACAGATCCAACACTGAAGCTTTCTTT